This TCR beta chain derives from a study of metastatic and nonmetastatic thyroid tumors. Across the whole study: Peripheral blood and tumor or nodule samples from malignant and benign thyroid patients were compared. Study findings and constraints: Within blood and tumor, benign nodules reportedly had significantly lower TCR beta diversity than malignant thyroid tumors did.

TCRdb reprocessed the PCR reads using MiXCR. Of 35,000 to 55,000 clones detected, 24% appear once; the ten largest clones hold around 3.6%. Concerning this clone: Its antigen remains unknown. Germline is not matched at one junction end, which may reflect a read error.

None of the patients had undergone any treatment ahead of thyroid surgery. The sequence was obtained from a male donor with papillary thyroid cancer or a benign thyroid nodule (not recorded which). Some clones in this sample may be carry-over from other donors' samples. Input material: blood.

The CDR3 reads CSDRVGIAGGTDEQYF. In nucleotides, the CDR3 is TGCAGTGATAGAGTAGGAATAGCGGGGGGTACGGACGAGCAGTACTTC. The chain couples TRBV20-1 to TRBJ2-7, with 10 bases fitting TRBD2. The CDR3 length is 16 residues. Germline V CDR1 and CDR2: DFQATT, SNEGSKA (reference sequence).